Following are 30 T cell receptor beta chains from one sample sequenced in a study of blood T cell repertoires in COVID-19. Using immunoSEQ multiplex PCR, the repertoire was profiled, and TCRdb retains in-frame clones only, with some absent. The table includes roughly 250,000 clones, around 87% detected once. Sequencing was done on a sample of peripheral blood. The receptors were gathered from a woman in her forties or fifties with acute or convalescent COVID-19.

The chain joins TRBV13 to TRBJ1-2; D is perhaps TRBD1 (6 bases). The germline V and J ends were trimmed by 1 base and 3 bases, with 15 bases remaining between them. CDR3 length equals 16 residues. The germline CDR1 and CDR2 sequences are PRHDT and FYEKMQ (reference sequence). The CDR3 region has the DNA TGTGCCAGCAGCTTAGTCCCCCCGGACAGCTACTATGGCTACACCTTC. It codes for CASSLVPPDSYYGYTF. Filled out from reference TRBV13 and TRBJ1-2, the complete variable domain reads AAGVIQSPRHLIKEKRETATLKCYPIPRHDTVYWYQQGPGQDPQFLISFYEKMQSDKGSIPDRFSAQQFSDYHSELNMSSLELGDSALYFCASSLVPPDSYYGYTFGSGTRLTVV.

CDR3 protein: CASRLTGNTEAFF. CDR3 nucleotide sequence: TGTGCCAGCAGGCTTACAGGGAACACTGAAGCTTTCTTT. The chain combines TRBV27 with TRBJ1-1, with D possibly TRBD1 on 5 matching bases. This CDR3 is 13 amino acids long. In germline, CDR1 is MNHEY, CDR2 SMNVEV (reference sequence). V gave up 6 bases and J gave up 1 base, with 9 bases separating them.

This clone was picked up a small number of times. The chain employs TRBV4-1 and TRBJ2-3, with a possible D match to TRBD2 (5 bases). Germline values: CDR1 MGHRA, CDR2 YSYEKL. There are 16 residues in the CDR3. Trimming removed 0 bases at V and 4 bases at J, with 14 bases between. CDR3 DNA sequence: TGCGCCAGCAGCCAAGAAGGTACCCTCGGGGCAGATACGCAGTATTTT. Protein: CASSQEGTLGADTQYF.

This clone was observed once. V is TRBV19 and J is TRBJ1-5, with 7 bases fitting TRBD1. The V gene end was trimmed by 1 base and the J gene end by 5 bases; junction bases not matched to a gene: 8. The CDR3 loop spans 16 amino acids. Germline V gene data show CDR1 as LNHDA and CDR2 as SQIVND (reference sequence). The CDR3 nucleotides read TGTGCCAGTAGTATAGTCCCGACAGGGAAGGATCAGCCCCAGCATTTT. It codes for CASSIVPTGKDQPQHF.

The gene calls are TRBV28 and TRBJ1-4; D call uncertain. V was shortened by 4 bases and J by 2 bases, with 8 bases between the two germline ends. Germline CDR1 is MDHEN and CDR2 is SYDVKM. The CDR3 is made up of 14 amino acids. The CDR3 spells CASSSGNTNEKLFF. For the CDR3, the DNA is TGTGCCAGCAGTTCGGGGAATACTAATGAAAAACTGTTTTTT.

The chain links TRBV27 to TRBJ1-4; the match to TRBD1 covers 7 bases. Per germline, CDR1 MNHEY and CDR2 SMNVEV (reference sequence). The CDR3 contains 14 residues. Trimming at V came to 5 bases and at J to 8 bases, leaving 8 bases not matched to a gene. The CDR3 protein is CASSPTRDSEKLFF. CDR3 coding DNA: TGTGCCAGCAGTCCAACACGGGACAGCGAAAAACTGTTTTTT.

This clone was counted between two and nine times. The V and J genes are TRBV29-1 and TRBJ1-1; 7 nucleotides line up with TRBD1. V gave up 7 bases and J gave up 0 bases; unmatched junction bases: 5. This CDR3 has 13 residues. The germline V gene encodes CDR1 SQVTM and CDR2 ANQGSEA. CDR3 coding DNA: TGCAGCGCTCAAACAGGGGTGAACACTGAAGCTTTCTTT. Amino acids: CSAQTGVNTEAFF.

The chain links TRBV25-1 to TRBJ2-7, with D tentatively TRBD2 (7 bases). V was shortened by 1 base and J by 6 bases, with 16 bases between the two germline ends. The CDR3 covers 15 residues. Per the germline V gene, CDR1 is MGHDK and CDR2 is SYGVNS. CDR3 DNA sequence: TGTGCCAGCAGTGAATTCGGGCGGGGGCTTCGCGAGCAGTACTTC. Encoded protein: CASSEFGRGLREQYF.

This clone appeared a single time. The V and J genes are TRBV30 and TRBJ2-1; D is perhaps TRBD2 (5 bases). Germline V gene sequence: CDR1 GTSNPN, CDR2 SVGIG (reference sequence). CDR3 length: 16 residues. V lost 2 bases to trimming and J lost 4 bases, with 18 bases between them. The chain's CDR3 is CAWSPIGVRTYNEQFF. For the CDR3, the DNA is TGTGCCTGGAGTCCCATTGGGGTGAGGACTTACAATGAGCAGTTCTTC.

The CDR3 sequence: CASSQSKGGNTEAFF. CDR3 bases: TGTGCCAGCAGCCAATCGAAAGGAGGGAACACTGAAGCTTTCTTT. The V gene is TRBV4-2, the J gene TRBJ1-1; D is unresolved. Per germline, CDR1 LGHNA and CDR2 YNFKEQ. V was trimmed by 2 bases and J by 1 base, leaving 11 bases between them. The CDR3 covers 15 residues.

This clone has only a few counts. The chain couples TRBV5-1 to TRBJ2-7; maybe TRBD2 (6 bases). The CDR3 sequence is 14 residues long. The V gene's germline CDR1 is SGHRS and CDR2 YFSETQ. Trimming left V 5 bases short and J 5 bases short, with 17 bases between. The CDR3 here is CASSPIRRAHEQYF. The CDR3 nucleotides are TGCGCCAGCAGTCCTATCCGGAGGGCCCACGAGCAGTACTTC. Together with reference TRBV5-1 and TRBJ2-7, the CDR3 gives the full variable domain: KAGVTQTPRYLIKTRGQQVTLSCSPISGHRSVSWYQQTPGQGLQFLFEYFSETQRNKGNFPGRFSGRQFSNSRSEMNVSTLELGDSALYLCASSPIRRAHEQYFGPGTRLTVT.

The chain is built from TRBV29-1 and TRBJ2-1; TRBD1 might be the D (10 bases). The CDR3 contains 18 residues. Deletions cut 4 bases from V and 3 bases from J, with 25 bases between. CDR1 is SQVTM, CDR2 ANQGSEA, per germline. CDR3 protein: CSVGQGAASGIFYNEQFF. The DNA for the CDR3 is TGCAGCGTTGGACAGGGGGCTGCTAGCGGGATTTTCTACAATGAGCAGTTCTTC.

The rearrangement links TRBV9 to TRBJ2-5; D not certain. Trimming took off 1 base at V and 3 bases at J, with 13 bases between the two ends. In germline, CDR1 is SGDLS, CDR2 YYNGEE. This CDR3 has 15 amino acids. The CDR3 region has the DNA TGTGCCAGCAGCGTACGGGTGGCCATGGAAGAGACCCAGTACTTC. Protein sequence: CASSVRVAMEETQYF. The full variable domain, completed using reference TRBV9 and TRBJ2-5, is DSGVTQTPKHLITATGQRVTLRCSPRSGDLSVYWYQQSLDQGLQFLIQYYNGEERAKGNILERFSAQQFPDLHSELNLSSLELGDSALYFCASSVRVAMEETQYFGPGTRLLVL.

The chain uses TRBV7-2 and TRBJ2-7, with D perhaps TRBD1 (6 bases). V lost 0 bases, J lost 6 bases, and 12 bases lay in between. Germline assignment: CDR1 SGHTA and CDR2 FQGNSA. This CDR3 has 14 amino acids. CDR3 in amino acids: CASSLARVGGEQYF. The CDR3 coding sequence is TGTGCCAGCAGCTTAGCGAGGGTAGGGGGCGAGCAGTACTTC.

This chain links TRBV25-1 with TRBJ1-3; D gene ambiguous. CDR3 length: 14 amino acids. Germline V gives CDR1 MGHDK, CDR2 SYGVNS. V lost 6 bases, J lost 2 bases, and 11 bases lay in between. The DNA of the CDR3 is TGTGCCAGCAGGGACCGGGGTACTGGAAACACCATATATTTT. Translated, it gives CASRDRGTGNTIYF. Complete variable domain (other parts from reference TRBV25-1 and TRBJ1-3): EADIYQTPRYLVIGTGKKITLECSQTMGHDKMYWYQQDPGMELHLIHYSYGVNSTEKGDLSSESTVSRIRTEHFPLTLESARPSHTSQYLCASRDRGTGNTIYFGEGSWLTVV.

The chain links TRBV29-1 to TRBJ2-7; TRBD2 aligns across 7 bases. Germline V gives CDR1 SQVTM, CDR2 ANQGSEA. The V and J ends lost 1 base and 4 bases, in that order; junction bases with no gene match: 1. This CDR3 contains 12 residues. Here the CDR3 reads CSVEGGGYEQYF. CDR3 bases: TGCAGCGTTGAAGGGGGAGGGTACGAGCAGTACTTC.

This sequence joins TRBV30 and TRBJ1-3; possibly TRBD1 for D (6 bases). Trimming cost V 7 bases and J 2 bases, with 15 bases left between them. From germline, CDR1 is GTSNPN and CDR2 SVGIG (reference sequence). This CDR3 comprises 14 residues. The CDR3 DNA reads TGTGCCTATACCAGGGGTTCTGCTGGAAACACCATATATTTT. Protein: CAYTRGSAGNTIYF.

This clone turned up a few times. The rearrangement links TRBV28 to TRBJ2-7; TRBD2 matches 15 bases. V dropped 6 bases and J dropped 7; count of bases not matched to a gene: 7. Germline V CDR1 and CDR2: MDHEN, SYDVKM. The CDR3 spans 15 residues. CDR3 coding DNA: TGTGCCAGCAGCTACGGACTAGCGGGAGGGCTTGAGCAGTACTTC. Amino acid sequence: CASSYGLAGGLEQYF.

Here the CDR3 reads CASSIQVNTEAFF. CDR3 DNA sequence: TGTGCCAGCAGCATACAGGTGAACACTGAAGCTTTCTTT. The rearrangement joins TRBV7-2 to TRBJ1-1; D may be TRBD1 (5 bases). CDR1 is SGHTA and CDR2 is FQGNSA in the germline V gene. The length of the CDR3 is 13 residues. Trimming left V 5 bases short and J 0 bases short, with 7 bases between.

The rearrangement links TRBV27 to TRBJ1-2; D is ambiguous. The CDR3 totals 13 residues. Germline assignment: CDR1 MNHEY and CDR2 SMNVEV (reference sequence). V was pared by 1 base and J by 2 bases, with 5 bases between. Here the CDR3 DNA reads TGTGCCAGCAGTTTATTCGGGAACTATGGCTACACCTTC. Protein: CASSLFGNYGYTF.

The genes are TRBV28 and TRBJ2-2; D call uncertain. Germline CDR1 is MDHEN and CDR2 is SYDVKM. Trimming shortened V by 6 bases and J by 7 bases, and 15 bases separated the two germline ends. This CDR3 region has 14 residues. CDR3 protein: CASSTPGDVGELFF. For the CDR3, the DNA is TGTGCCAGCAGCACCCCCGGAGATGTCGGGGAGCTGTTTTTT.

This clone was counted only a few times. V is TRBV18 and J is TRBJ1-1; TRBD1 might be the D (6 bases). Trimming cost V 3 bases and J 5 bases, with 13 bases left between them. The CDR3 contains 14 residues. Per the germline V gene, CDR1 is KGHSH and CDR2 is LQKENI. The CDR3 loop reads CASSPQQGVTEAFF. DNA of the CDR3: TGTGCCAGCTCACCCCAACAGGGAGTTACTGAAGCTTTCTTT.

V and J are TRBV6-2 or TRBV6-3 and TRBJ2-7; 9 bases match TRBD1. This CDR3 has 17 residues. With 5 bases clipped from V and 8 bases from J, the junction kept 19 bases outside the gene matches. The germline CDR1 and CDR2 sequences are MNHEY and SVGEGT. The CDR3: CASSPTPYRGLGYKQYF. The CDR3 nucleotides read TGTGCCAGCAGTCCCACCCCTTACAGGGGGCTCGGTTATAAGCAGTACTTC.

The chain links TRBV18 to TRBJ2-7, with 12 bases lining up with TRBD2. CDR1 and CDR2 from the germline V gene are KGHSH and LQKENI. Trimming took 3 bases from V and 6 from J; bases not matched to a gene: 12. The CDR3 loop spans 17 amino acids. The CDR3 DNA is TGTGCCAGCTCACCGAGACTAGCGGGAGAGGTTCCGGGCGAGCAGTACTTC. It codes for CASSPRLAGEVPGEQYF. Full variable domain (rest looked up from reference TRBV18 and TRBJ2-7): NAGVMQNPRHLVRRRGQEARLRCSPMKGHSHVYWYRQLPEEGLKFMVYLQKENIIDESGMPKERFSAEFPKEGPSILRIQQVVRGDSAAYFCASSPRLAGEVPGEQYFGPGTRLTVT.

V gene TRBV5-1 combines with J gene TRBJ1-1; 8 bases map to TRBD1. The trim removed 4 bases at V and 0 bases at J, leaving 2 bases unmatched. Germline CDR1 SGHRS, CDR2 YFSETQ. The CDR3 contains 14 residues. The CDR3 DNA reads TGCGCCAGCAGCCAGGACAGGGTGAACACTGAAGCTTTCTTT. Amino acids: CASSQDRVNTEAFF. Together with reference TRBV5-1 and TRBJ1-1, the CDR3 gives the full variable domain: KAGVTQTPRYLIKTRGQQVTLSCSPISGHRSVSWYQQTPGQGLQFLFEYFSETQRNKGNFPGRFSGRQFSNSRSEMNVSTLELGDSALYLCASSQDRVNTEAFFGQGTRLTVV.

V is TRBV30 and J is TRBJ2-3; no definite D call. The CDR3 contains 13 residues. Germline lookup yields CDR1 GTSNPN and CDR2 SVGIG (reference sequence). Trimming shortened V by 2 bases and J by 4 bases, and 10 bases separated the two germline ends. Here the CDR3 DNA reads TGTGCCTGGAGTTCGGCAGGTCCAGATACGCAGTATTTT. This codes for CAWSSAGPDTQYF. The whole variable domain, remainder taken from reference TRBV30 and TRBJ2-3, is SQTIHQWPATLVQPVGSPLSLECTVEGTSNPNLYWYRQAAGRGLQLLFYSVGIGQISSEVPQNLSASRPQDRQFILSSKKLLLSDSGFYLCAWSSAGPDTQYFGPGTRLTVL.

The J gene is TRBJ1-2, the V gene TRBV4-3; 7 nucleotides align to TRBD1. CDR3 length: 14 residues. The germline V gene has CDR1 LGHNA and CDR2 YSLEER. With V trimmed by 2 bases and J by 4 bases, 4 bases remained unmatched. This CDR3 reads CASSQNRGSYGYTF. CDR3 in DNA: TGCGCCAGCAGCCAAAACAGGGGTAGCTATGGCTACACCTTC.

The gene calls are TRBV28 and TRBJ2-1; 10 positions agree with TRBD2. The CDR3 is 16 residues long. Germline CDR1 and CDR2: MDHEN and SYDVKM. V gave up 4 bases and J gave up 3 bases; unmatched junction bases: 6. The CDR3 is CASSSDRLAGYNEQFF. The DNA of the CDR3 is TGTGCCAGCAGTTCCGACCGACTAGCGGGCTACAATGAGCAGTTCTTC. The full variable domain, rest sourced from reference TRBV28 and TRBJ2-1, is DVKVTQSSRYLVKRTGEKVFLECVQDMDHENMFWYRQDPGLGLRLIYFSYDVKMKEKGDIPEGYSVSREKKERFSLILESASTNQTSMYLCASSSDRLAGYNEQFFGPGTRLTVL.

The genes are TRBV7-2 and TRBJ2-3; D perhaps matches TRBD1 (5 bases). CDR3 length equals 13 residues. Trimming took 5 bases from V and 3 from J, leaving 9 bases between them. Germline V gene lookup returns CDR1 SGHTA and CDR2 FQGNSA. CDR3 in DNA: TGTGCCAGCAGCATCCAGGGAACAGATACGCAGTATTTT. As protein: CASSIQGTDTQYF. Drawing the rest from reference TRBV7-2 and TRBJ2-3, the complete variable domain is GAGVSQSPSNKVTEKGKDVELRCDPISGHTALYWYRQSLGQGLEFLIYFQGNSAPDKSGLPSDRFSAERTGGSVSTLTIQRTQQEDSAVYLCASSIQGTDTQYFGPGTRLTVL.

This rearrangement joins TRBV3-1 (or the pseudogene TRBV3-2) to TRBJ1-5; possible D gene TRBD1, 5 bases. Germline-derived CDR1 and CDR2 are LGHDT and YNNKEL (reference sequence). The CDR3 totals 16 residues. Trimming took 1 base from V and 3 from J, leaving 13 bases between them. The CDR3: CASSQGSWTYNQPQHF. The DNA of the CDR3 is TGTGCCAGCAGCCAAGGGTCCTGGACATACAATCAGCCCCAGCATTTT.